Presented here are 20 T cell receptor beta chains from one specimen sequenced in a study of Graves' ophthalmopathy and Graves' hyperthyroidism. RNA transcripts yielded amplified TCR beta CDR3 regions. HTBI primers were used in a first-round RT-PCR, which preceded a second-round multiplex PCR. TCRdb recomputed calls from the multiplex PCR reads with MiXCR, one row per CDR3 protein. The sample lists a few hundred thousand distinct CDR3 sequences, approximately 17% occurring once. The material sequenced was peripheral blood. The receptors were sampled from an adult woman with stable Graves' hyperthyroidism.

This clonotype was recorded at least ten times. The rearrangement links TRBV7-2 to TRBJ1-6, with D perhaps matching TRBD1 (5 bases). V lost 3 bases and J lost 5, with 11 bases in between. The CDR3 loop spans 15 amino acids. Germline values: CDR1 SGHTA, CDR2 FQGNSA. CDR3 in DNA: TGTGCCAGCAGCTTCTTACAGGACGATAATTCACCCCTCCACTTT. It is translated as CASSFLQDDNSPLHF.

This clonotype was seen many times. CDR3 protein: CASSYPGTSFEETQYF. The CDR3 DNA follows: TGTGCCAGCAGTTACCCGGGGACTAGCTTTGAAGAGACCCAGTACTTC. V is TRBV28 and J is TRBJ2-5, with TRBD2 identical over 9 bases. This CDR3 contains 16 residues. Germline V gene lookup returns CDR1 MDHEN and CDR2 SYDVKM. Unmatched junction bases numbered 9, after V lost 4 bases and J lost 3 bases.

This clonotype was seen repeatedly, ten times or more. The chain links TRBV2 to TRBJ1-3; D not certain. In germline, CDR1 is SNHLY, CDR2 FYNNEI. This CDR3 is built from 15 residues. The V end was cut by 6 bases, the J end by 0 bases, with 12 bases between. CDR3 residues: CASRLDGNSGNTIYF. The CDR3, as DNA: TGTGCCAGCAGACTGGACGGAAACTCTGGAAACACCATATATTTT. Supplemented by reference TRBV2 and TRBJ1-3, the full variable domain reads EPEVTQTPSHQVTQMGQEVILRCVPISNHLYFYWYRQILGQKVEFLVSFYNNEISEKSEIFDDQFSVERPDGSNFTLKIRSTKLEDSAMYFCASRLDGNSGNTIYFGEGSWLTVV.

This clonotype was seen at least ten times. The chain uses TRBV30 and TRBJ2-5, with D maybe TRBD1 (5 bases). Germline CDR1 reads GTSNPN; CDR2 reads SVGIG (reference sequence). Trimming removed 1 base from V and 3 bases from J, with 9 bases in between. The CDR3 length is 13 residues. Here the CDR3 DNA reads TGTGCCTGGAGTGGAAGGGGAAAAGAGACCCAGTACTTC. It translates to CAWSGRGKETQYF. The full variable domain, rest sourced from reference TRBV30 and TRBJ2-5, is SQTIHQWPATLVQPVGSPLSLECTVEGTSNPNLYWYRQAAGRGLQLLFYSVGIGQISSEVPQNLSASRPQDRQFILSSKKLLLSDSGFYLCAWSGRGKETQYFGPGTRLLVL.

This clonotype showed up many times. V is TRBV28 and J is TRBJ2-2, with D possibly being TRBD1 (5 bases). Trimming took off 6 bases at V and 0 bases at J, with 14 bases between the two ends. CDR1 is MDHEN, CDR2 SYDVKM, per germline. This CDR3 comprises 16 residues. The CDR3 coding sequence is TGTGCCAGCAGAGACAGAAGCCGAGCGAACACCGGGGAGCTGTTTTTT. It codes for CASRDRSRANTGELFF.

The DNA for the CDR3 is TGTGCCAGCAGCTTCGGACTATCAGATACGCAGTATTTT. Amino acid sequence: CASSFGLSDTQYF. The genes are TRBV7-8 and TRBJ2-3; D may be TRBD2 (6 bases). CDR1 and CDR2 from the germline V gene are SGHVS and FQNEAQ. The CDR3 totals 13 residues. Trimming took off 3 bases at V and 4 bases at J, with 8 bases between the two ends. The whole variable domain, filled in from reference TRBV7-8 and TRBJ2-3, reads GAGVSQSPRYKVAKRGQDVALRCDPISGHVSLFWYQQALGQGPEFLTYFQNEAQLDKSGLPSDRFFAERPEGSVSTLKIQRTQQEDSAVYLCASSFGLSDTQYFGPGTRLTVL.

The table lists this clonotype with a few counts. This rearrangement joins TRBV5-1 to TRBJ2-5; 9 bases agree with TRBD1. The CDR3 totals 14 residues. Per the germline V gene, CDR1 is SGHRS and CDR2 is YFSETQ. V lost 0 bases and J lost 4; bases outside the gene matches: 1. The CDR3 bases are TGCGCCAGCAGCTTGGAGGACAGGGGAGAGACCCAGTACTTC. Its protein product is CASSLEDRGETQYF.

This clonotype was recorded many times. The gene calls are TRBV11-2 and TRBJ2-5, with TRBD1 matching over 11 bases. Germline V gene sequence: CDR1 SGHAT, CDR2 FQNNGV. V trimming: 5 bases; J trimming: 5 bases; junction bases outside the gene matches: 10. This CDR3 spans 16 amino acids. CDR3 protein: CASSLTGQGAGETQYF. The CDR3 coding sequence is TGTGCCAGCAGCCTAACTGGACAGGGGGCTGGGGAGACCCAGTACTTC.

Many counts were recorded for this clonotype. The chain uses TRBV11-2 and TRBJ2-2; maybe TRBD2 (5 bases). Germline V CDR1 and CDR2: SGHAT, FQNNGV. V was trimmed by 6 bases and J by 1 base, leaving 15 bases between them. The CDR3 covers 16 residues. The CDR3 region is CASSRGPGMNTGELFF. CDR3 bases: TGTGCCAGCAGTCGAGGACCGGGAATGAACACCGGGGAGCTGTTTTTT.

This clonotype was observed a few times. V is TRBV4-1 and J is TRBJ1-5, with D unclear. Germline loops: CDR1 MGHRA, CDR2 YSYEKL. The CDR3 extends over 16 amino acids. V dropped 1 base and J dropped 7 bases, with 17 bases sitting between them. In DNA form, the CDR3 reads TGCGCCAGCAGCCAAGTTTTAAGAGCAGGCTTCCAGCCCCAGCATTTT. It encodes CASSQVLRAGFQPQHF.

This clonotype appeared a few times. This chain connects TRBV6-2 or TRBV6-3 to TRBJ1-5; D remains unclear. The CDR3 covers 16 residues. Germline CDR1 and CDR2: MNHEY and SVGEGT. V dropped 2 bases and J dropped 2 bases, with 13 bases sitting between them. Here the CDR3 reads CASSYPPRRGNQPQHF. The CDR3 region has the DNA TGTGCCAGCAGTTACCCCCCGAGGAGAGGCAATCAGCCCCAGCATTTT.

This clonotype was counted ten times or more. The rearrangement joins TRBV12-5 to TRBJ1-5, with a tentative D call TRBD1 (5 bases). This CDR3 has 15 residues. Per germline, CDR1 LGHNT and CDR2 FRNRAP. V gave up 1 base and J gave up 4 bases, with 11 bases separating them. CDR3 nucleotides: TGTGCTAGTGGTTTGGGTGACAGATATAATCAGCCCCAGCATTTT. This encodes CASGLGDRYNQPQHF.

This clonotype was recorded at least ten times. The chain joins TRBV2 to TRBJ2-5; 7 nucleotides line up with TRBD1. The V and J ends lost 7 bases and 6 bases, in that order; junction bases with no gene match: 5. Germline V gene lookup returns CDR1 SNHLY and CDR2 FYNNEI. CDR3 length equals 12 residues. CDR3 in amino acids: CASNQQGKTQYF. The CDR3 coding sequence is TGTGCCAGCAACCAACAGGGGAAGACCCAGTACTTC.

A remark on this clonotype: Because the CDR3 is missing its conserved closing phenylalanine or tryptophan, this is likely a read error. In DNA form, the CDR3 reads TGTGCCAGTAGTTCGGGACCGTACGAGCAGTACTAC. It is translated as CASSSGPYEQYY. The chain combines TRBV12-3 or TRBV12-4 with TRBJ2-7; D assignment may be TRBD1 or TRBD2 (5 bases each). The CDR3 totals 12 residues.

This clonotype was detected ten times or more. The rearrangement links TRBV28 to TRBJ1-3; tentatively, D is TRBD1 (5 bases). Germline values: CDR1 MDHEN, CDR2 SYDVKM. V lost 5 bases and J lost 0, with 11 bases in between. This CDR3 is 15 amino acids long. Here the CDR3 reads CASSADSGSGNTIYF. CDR3 in DNA: TGTGCCAGCAGTGCTGACAGCGGCTCTGGAAACACCATATATTTT.

The table lists this clonotype with many counts. The genes are TRBV27 and TRBJ2-7; D not resolved. CDR3 length equals 14 residues. Trimming cost V 6 bases and J 1 base, with 13 bases left between them. The germline CDR1 and CDR2 sequences are MNHEY and SMNVEV (reference sequence). CDR3 bases: TGTGCCAGCAGAAGGCAGCGAAAATCCTACGAGCAGTACTTC. Its protein is CASRRQRKSYEQYF.

With respect to this clonotype: The conserved final phenylalanine or tryptophan is absent from the CDR3, which likely points to a read error. The chain combines TRBV6-5 with TRBJ2-7, with 7 bases identical to TRBD1. The ends lost 2 bases at V and 0 bases at J; junction bases unmatched: 4. The CDR3 loop spans 15 amino acids. From germline, CDR1 is MNHEY and CDR2 SVGAGI. The CDR3 bases are TGTGCCAGCAGTTACCGACAGGGAAGCTCCTACGAGCAGTACTTG. This codes for CASSYRQGSSYEQYL.

This clonotype was seen repeatedly, ten times or more. The DNA of the CDR3 is TGTGCCAGCAGTCGGGAATTGAACACTGAAGCTTTCTTT. As protein: CASSRELNTEAFF. V gene TRBV28 combines with J gene TRBJ1-1; D ambiguous. The germline V gene encodes CDR1 MDHEN and CDR2 SYDVKM. CDR3 length equals 13 residues. V gave up 5 bases and J gave up 0 bases, with 7 bases separating them.

Only a few counts were recorded for this clonotype. This may arise from a read error, as a much more abundant clone is one base away. The chain uses TRBV20-1 and TRBJ2-7; 7 positions match TRBD1. The CDR3 runs 15 residues. Germline-derived CDR1 and CDR2 are DFQATT and SNEGSKA (reference sequence). The CDR3 nucleotides are TGCAGTGTTAGAGATGGGCAGGGGGTTTCCTACGAGCAGTACTTC. Protein: CSVRDGQGVSYEQYF.

Only a few counts were recorded for this clonotype. CDR3 protein: CASRQTSGISYEQYF. CDR3 nucleotides: TGTGCCAGTAGGCAAACTAGCGGGATTTCCTACGAGCAGTACTTC. The chain combines TRBV19 with TRBJ2-7; 10 bases are shared with TRBD2. The CDR3 totals 15 residues. Unmatched junction bases numbered 6, after V lost 6 bases and J lost 1 base. Germline V CDR1 and CDR2: LNHDA, SQIVND (reference sequence).